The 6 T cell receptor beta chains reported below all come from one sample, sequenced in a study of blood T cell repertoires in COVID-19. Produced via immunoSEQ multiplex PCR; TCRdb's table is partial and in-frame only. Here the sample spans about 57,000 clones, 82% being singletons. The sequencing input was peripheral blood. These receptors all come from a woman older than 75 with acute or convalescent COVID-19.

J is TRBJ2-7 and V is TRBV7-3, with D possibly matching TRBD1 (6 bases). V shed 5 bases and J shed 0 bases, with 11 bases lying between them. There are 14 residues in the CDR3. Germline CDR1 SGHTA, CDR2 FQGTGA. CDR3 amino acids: CASSKTGSSYEQYF. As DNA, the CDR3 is TGTGCCAGCAGCAAAACAGGGAGCTCCTACGAGCAGTACTTC.

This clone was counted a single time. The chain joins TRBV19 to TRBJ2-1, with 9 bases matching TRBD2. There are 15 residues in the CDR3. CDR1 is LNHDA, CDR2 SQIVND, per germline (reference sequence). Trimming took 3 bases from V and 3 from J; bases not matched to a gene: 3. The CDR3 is CASSMSSGDYNEQFF. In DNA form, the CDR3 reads TGTGCCAGTAGTATGTCTAGCGGGGACTACAATGAGCAGTTCTTC.

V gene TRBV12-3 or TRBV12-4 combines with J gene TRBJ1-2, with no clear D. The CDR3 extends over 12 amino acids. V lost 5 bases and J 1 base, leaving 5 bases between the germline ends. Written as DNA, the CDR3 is TGTGCCAGCAGTCTAAATAACTATGGCTACACCTTC. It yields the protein CASSLNNYGYTF.

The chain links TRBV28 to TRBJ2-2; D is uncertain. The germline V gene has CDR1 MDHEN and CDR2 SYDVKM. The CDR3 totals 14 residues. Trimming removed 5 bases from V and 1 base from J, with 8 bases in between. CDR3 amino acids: CASSPHLNTGELFF. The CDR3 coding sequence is TGTGCCAGCAGTCCACACCTGAACACCGGGGAGCTGTTTTTT.

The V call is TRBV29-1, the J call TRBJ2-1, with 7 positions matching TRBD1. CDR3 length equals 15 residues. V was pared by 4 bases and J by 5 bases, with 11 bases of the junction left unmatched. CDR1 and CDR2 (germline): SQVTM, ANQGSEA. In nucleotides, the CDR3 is TGCAGCGTTGGCCTCAGACAGGGTAGAAACAATGAGCAGTTCTTC. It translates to CSVGLRQGRNNEQFF.

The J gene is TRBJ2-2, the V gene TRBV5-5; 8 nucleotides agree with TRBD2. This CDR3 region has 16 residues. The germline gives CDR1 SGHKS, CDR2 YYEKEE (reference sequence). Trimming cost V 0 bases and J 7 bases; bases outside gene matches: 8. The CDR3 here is CASSLVLAGSVGELFF. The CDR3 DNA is TGTGCCAGCAGCTTGGTGTTAGCGGGGTCGGTCGGGGAGCTGTTTTTT.